This is a list of T cell receptor beta chains from one sample in a study of tumor T cells in aggressive B-cell lymphoma. Sequenced by immunoSEQ multiplex PCR; TCRdb stores in-frame clones only, minus some. The table lists 9,000 to 13,000 clones, around nine tenths of them singletons. Sample: tumor tissue. The receptors shown here come from an adult with diffuse large B cell lymphoma. The CDR3 runs from the conserved cysteine through the conserved F or W. A D gene is named only where the DNA matches it firmly. For some rows the clone size is stated as once, few or many, or as a class when expanded; others skip it.

J gene: TRBJ2-7; V gene: TRBV29-1; D gene: -; clone size: -; CDR3 DNA: TGCAGCGTTGAAAAACCGGGATCTCCTTGGGGCGAGCAGTACTTC; CDR3 protein: CSVEKPGSPWGEQYF
J gene: TRBJ2-1; V gene: TRBV15; D gene: TRBD2; clone size: -; CDR3 DNA: TGTGCCACCAGCAGGGGGGAGGGCCCCTACAATGAGCAGTTCTTC; CDR3 protein: CATSRGEGPYNEQFF
J gene: TRBJ2-7; V gene: TRBV28; D gene: -; clone size: -; CDR3 DNA: TGTGCCAGCATAAGCGGGTTGAGCTACGAGCAGTACTTC; CDR3 protein: CASISGLSYEQYF
J gene: TRBJ2-1; V gene: TRBV7-2; D gene: TRBD2; clone size: -; CDR3 DNA: TGTGCCAGCAGCTTATCTGTAAGACTAGCGGGAGTCGGTAATGAGCAGTTCTTC; CDR3 protein: CASSLSVRLAGVGNEQFF
J gene: TRBJ1-2; V gene: TRBV18; D gene: TRBD1; clone size: -; CDR3 DNA: TGTGCCAGCTCATCGAACCCCCCGACAGGGGCCCACGCCTACACCTTC; CDR3 protein: CASSSNPPTGAHAYTF
J gene: TRBJ2-3; V gene: TRBV2; D gene: -; clone size: -; CDR3 DNA: TGTGCCAGCAGCGAGGGGCTGGACTACACAGATACGCAGTATTTT; CDR3 protein: CASSEGLDYTDTQYF
J gene: TRBJ1-2; V gene: TRBV19; D gene: TRBD1; clone size: -; CDR3 DNA: TGTGCCAGTAGCGACAGGGGCCTCCAAGGCTACACCTTC; CDR3 protein: CASSDRGLQGYTF
J gene: TRBJ1-2; V gene: TRBV7-8; D gene: -; clone size: -; CDR3 DNA: TGTGCCAGCAGCTTAGAGAGTAGAGGGTTTTATGGCTACACCTTC; CDR3 protein: CASSLESRGFYGYTF
J gene: TRBJ1-2; V gene: TRBV10-2; D gene: TRBD1; clone size: -; CDR3 DNA: TGCGCCAGCACCGGACAGGGAGGAGGTTTAGGCTACACCTTC; CDR3 protein: CASTGQGGGLGYTF
J gene: TRBJ1-5; V gene: TRBV6-5; D gene: -; clone size: few; CDR3 DNA: TGTGCCAGCAGTTACCGGGGGAGCAATCAGCCCCAGCATTTT; CDR3 protein: CASSYRGSNQPQHF
J gene: TRBJ2-5; V gene: TRBV7-2; D gene: TRBD2; clone size: -; CDR3 DNA: TGTGCCAGCAGCTTGACTAGCGGGAGTTGGGAGACCCAGTACTTC; CDR3 protein: CASSLTSGSWETQYF
J gene: TRBJ2-4; V gene: TRBV6-1; D gene: -; clone size: -; CDR3 DNA: TGTGCCAGCACCCCCGGGTTCGTTGGTGGAGGCATTCAGTACTTC; CDR3 protein: CASTPGFVGGGIQYF
J gene: TRBJ2-1; V gene: TRBV19; D gene: -; clone size: -; CDR3 DNA: TGTGCCAGTAGTATGGTCGGCAGCTCAGGGGACAATGAGCAGTTCTTC; CDR3 protein: CASSMVGSSGDNEQFF
J gene: TRBJ2-2; V gene: TRBV6-5; D gene: -; clone size: -; CDR3 DNA: TGTGCCAGCAGTTACGAAGCGGTGACCGGGGAGCTGTTTTTT; CDR3 protein: CASSYEAVTGELFF
J gene: TRBJ2-7; V gene: TRBV19; D gene: -; clone size: -; CDR3 DNA: TGTACCAGTAGTATACCCCTAGGTGAGCAGTACTTC; CDR3 protein: CTSSIPLGEQYF
J gene: TRBJ2-7; V gene: TRBV10-3; D gene: -; clone size: -; CDR3 DNA: TGTGCCATCAGTGAGTTCGGACAAGGAAGGAACGAGCAGTACTTC; CDR3 protein: CAISEFGQGRNEQYF
J gene: TRBJ2-3; V gene: TRBV7-2; D gene: -; clone size: once; CDR3 DNA: TGTGCCAGCAGCTTAGTCCCGGGAACAGATACGCAGTATTTT; CDR3 protein: CASSLVPGTDTQYF
J gene: TRBJ2-7; V gene: TRBV5-4; D gene: -; clone size: -; CDR3 DNA: TGTGCCAGCAGCCCTCCAGACAGGACGGAGCAGTACTTC; CDR3 protein: CASSPPDRTEQYF
J gene: TRBJ1-6; V gene: TRBV5-1; D gene: -; clone size: -; CDR3 DNA: TGCGCCAGCGCCTCGGACAGCAATAATTCACCCCTCCACTTT; CDR3 protein: CASASDSNNSPLHF
J gene: TRBJ2-3; V gene: TRBV20-1; D gene: -; clone size: -; CDR3 DNA: TGCAGTGCTTCCAGGACAGATACGCAGTATTTT; CDR3 protein: CSASRTDTQYF
J gene: TRBJ2-7; V gene: TRBV27; D gene: -; clone size: -; CDR3 DNA: TGTGCCAGCAGTCCCGATTGGAATCGGGACGAGCAGTACTTC; CDR3 protein: CASSPDWNRDEQYF
J gene: TRBJ2-5; V gene: TRBV5-1; D gene: TRBD2; clone size: -; CDR3 DNA: TGCGCCAGCAGCTTATCTAGGGACTACATGGTTGGGACCCAGTACTTC; CDR3 protein: CASSLSRDYMVGTQYF
J gene: TRBJ2-1; V gene: TRBV7-2; D gene: TRBD2; clone size: -; CDR3 DNA: TGTGCCAGCAGTCCCGGGACTAGCGGCTACAATGAGCAGTTCTTC; CDR3 protein: CASSPGTSGYNEQFF
J gene: TRBJ1-5; V gene: TRBV7-2; D gene: -; clone size: -; CDR3 DNA: TGTGCCAGCAGCTTGGGGCGGAGCAATCAGCCCCAGCATTTT; CDR3 protein: CASSLGRSNQPQHF
J gene: TRBJ1-5; V gene: TRBV5-1; D gene: -; clone size: -; CDR3 DNA: TGCGCCAGCAGCTTGGAGTCGGGGAGCAATCAGCCCCAGCATTTT; CDR3 protein: CASSLESGSNQPQHF